Reported below is one T cell receptor (beta chain). Its antigen is currently unknown. The sample belongs to a study of CD8 T cells in ankylosing spondylitis. Findings and caveats of the study: In the blood and synovial fluid of reactive arthritis, some motif variants had been previously reported. Clones linked to disease were reported to show significant enrichment in matched ankylosing spondylitis synovial fluid. Blood from ankylosing spondylitis patients appeared to carry a characteristic eight-variant TCR beta motif. Clones that were linked to disease were CD8+ and were relatively rare in peripheral blood.

TCRdb called the 5' RACE reads again in MiXCR, with one record for every CDR3 protein. The data show just over 300,000 distinct CDR3 sequences, roughly 20% seen once. The CDR3 is 15 residues long. V gave up 4 bases and J gave up 5 bases; unmatched junction bases: 8. Germline V lookup: CDR1 ENHRY, CDR2 SYGVKD. The sample was blood, either unsorted or a sorted T cell fraction (not recorded which). This receptor was obtained from a female donor with ankylosing spondylitis or in good health (not recorded which). The rearrangement uses TRBV10-3 and TRBJ1-5, with 7 bases lining up with TRBD1. In DNA form, the CDR3 reads TGTGCCATCAGTGCCTCCACAGGGGTTGATCAGCCCCAGCATTTT. This sequence encodes CAISASTGVDQPQHF.